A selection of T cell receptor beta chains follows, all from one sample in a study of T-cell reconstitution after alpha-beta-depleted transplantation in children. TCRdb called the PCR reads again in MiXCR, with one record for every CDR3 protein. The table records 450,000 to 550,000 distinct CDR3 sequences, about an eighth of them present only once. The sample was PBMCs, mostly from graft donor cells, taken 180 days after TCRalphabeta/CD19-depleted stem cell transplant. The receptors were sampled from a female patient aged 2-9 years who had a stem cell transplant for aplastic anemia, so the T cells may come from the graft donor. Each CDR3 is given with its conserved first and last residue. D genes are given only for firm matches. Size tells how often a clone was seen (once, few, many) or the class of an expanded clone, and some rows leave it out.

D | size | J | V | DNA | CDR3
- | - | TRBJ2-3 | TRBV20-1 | TGCAGTGCTAGCCGGCGGGAAAGCACAGATACGCAGTATTTT | CSASRRESTDTQYF
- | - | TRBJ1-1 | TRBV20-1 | TGCAGTGCTCGGGGGGCTCCCGGGAGCACTGAAGCTTTCTTT | CSARGAPGSTEAFF
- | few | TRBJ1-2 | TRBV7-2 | TGTGCCAGCAGCTTATGGCAGCACAGGGGCTACACCTTC | CASSLWQHRGYTF
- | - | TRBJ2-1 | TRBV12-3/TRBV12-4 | TGTGCCAGCAGTTTCAAGCCCGGTCGGCAGTTCTTC | CASSFKPGRQFF
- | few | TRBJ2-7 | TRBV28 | TGTGCCAGCAGCTTCTTGGAGAGGGTTCCGTACGAGCAGTACTTC | CASSFLERVPYEQYF
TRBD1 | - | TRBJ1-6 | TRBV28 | TGTGCCAGCAGTTTGAGGACAGGGGGCAGTTCACCCCTCCACTTT | CASSLRTGGSSPLHF
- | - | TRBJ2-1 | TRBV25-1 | TGTGCCAGCAGTGAATGGATACTAGCATCCAATGAGCAGTTCTTC | CASSEWILASNEQFF
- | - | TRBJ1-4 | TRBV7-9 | TGTGCCAGCAGCCCACGCCGGGAAGGGGAAAAACTGTTTTTT | CASSPRREGEKLFF
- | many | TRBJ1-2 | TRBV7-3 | TGTGCCAGCAGCTTAAGTAACGGGTATGGCTACACCTTC | CASSLSNGYGYTF
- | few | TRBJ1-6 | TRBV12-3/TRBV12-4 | TGTGCCAGCAGTTTCGGGACATCCTGGGAATATTCACCCCTCCACTTT | CASSFGTSWEYSPLHF
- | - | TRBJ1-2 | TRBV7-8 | TGTGCCAGCAGCTCGGCTGGGGGGTATGGCTACACCTTC | CASSSAGGYGYTF
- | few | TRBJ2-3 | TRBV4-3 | TGCGCCAGCAGCCAAGATTCGGGCCCAGATACGCAGTATTTT | CASSQDSGPDTQYF
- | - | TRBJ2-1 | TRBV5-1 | TGCGCCAGCGCTTCCGGGCAGAGGGCTGGGGCGGAAAATGAGCAGTTCTTC | CASASGQRAGAENEQFF
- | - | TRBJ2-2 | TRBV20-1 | TGCAGTGCTAGAAGACCGGACCAGGGCACCGGGGAGCTGTTTTTT | CSARRPDQGTGELFF
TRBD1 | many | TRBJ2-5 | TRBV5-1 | TGCGCCAGCAGCTTGGCGGGGACAGGGGAAGAGACCCAGTACTTC | CASSLAGTGEETQYF
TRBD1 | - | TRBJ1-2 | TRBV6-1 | TGTGCCAGCAGTGAAGCCCCAGGGGGGGCCTTTGGCTACACCTTC | CASSEAPGGAFGYTF
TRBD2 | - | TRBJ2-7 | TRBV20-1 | TGCAGTGCTGCCCCCCCGGGACTAGTCTCCGAGCAGTACTTC | CSAAPPGLVSEQYF
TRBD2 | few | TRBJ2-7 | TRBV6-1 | TGTGCCAGCAGTGAACTAGCGGGAGGGCCCTACGAGCAGTACTTC | CASSELAGGPYEQYF
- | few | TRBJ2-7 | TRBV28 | TGTGCCAGCGCAACTAGAGGAGGGTCCTACGAGCAGTACTTC | CASATRGGSYEQYF
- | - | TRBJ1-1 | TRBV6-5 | TGTGCCAGCAGTTACCAGTGGGGGGCGGCTGAAGCTTTCTTT | CASSYQWGAAEAFF
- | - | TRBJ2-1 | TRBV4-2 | TGTGCCAGCAGCCAAGATCTCCGAATATACAATGAGCAGTTCTTC | CASSQDLRIYNEQFF
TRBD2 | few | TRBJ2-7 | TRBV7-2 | TGTGCCAGCAGCCGTGAAAGGGACTACTACGAGCAGTACTTC | CASSRERDYYEQYF
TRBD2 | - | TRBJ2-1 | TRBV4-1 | TGCGCCAGCAGCCTCGGACTAGCGGGCGAGCCATTCTACAATGAGCAGTTCTTC | CASSLGLAGEPFYNEQFF
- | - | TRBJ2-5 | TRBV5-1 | TGCGCCAGCAGCTTGGATGGGGTGGAGACCCAGTACTTC | CASSLDGVETQYF
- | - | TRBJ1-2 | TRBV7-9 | TGTGCCAGCAGCGCAGCGGAGGTGACCAACTATGGCTACACCTTC | CASSAAEVTNYGYTF
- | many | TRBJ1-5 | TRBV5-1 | TGTGCCAGCAGTTTAGAGGGAGGAGGCAATCAGCCCCAGCATTTT | CASSLEGGGNQPQHF
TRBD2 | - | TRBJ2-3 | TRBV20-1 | TGCAGTGCTAGCCTGGGACTAGCGGGCACAGATACGCAGTATTTT | CSASLGLAGTDTQYF